Sequencing of this TCR beta chain was carried out in a study of OX40 agonist ivuxolimab in advanced cancers. Overall study context: At 75% to 90% male, the cohort had a mean age of about 55 years, ranging from about 20 to 80. General study points: Clonal expansion was seen in CD4+ and CD8+ blood T cells by week 6 at 0.1 to 3.0 mg/kg. A proportion of nonresponders additionally exhibited low normalized T-cell clonal expansion.

Worth noting for this clone: Its antigen is unknown.

Libraries were prepared by immunoSEQ multiplex PCR; TCRdb keeps only in-frame clonotypes and omits some of them. Here the sample spans about 6,100 clones, roughly 80% being singletons. The sequence was collected from an adult with an advanced solid tumor such as melanoma, head and neck, liver or kidney cancer. Sequencing was performed on CD4+ or CD8+ T cells sorted from blood, taken in a trial of the OX40 agonist ivuxolimab.

The CDR3 reads CAWRDKQGAYEQYF. In DNA, the CDR3 is TGTGCCTGGAGAGATAAACAGGGGGCGTACGAGCAGTACTTC. This chain joins TRBV30 and TRBJ2-7; 9 nucleotides agree with TRBD1. This CDR3 comprises 14 residues. Germline loops: CDR1 GTSNPN, CDR2 SVGIG (reference sequence). Trimming removed 3 bases from V and 4 bases from J; junction bases left unmatched: 7. The entire variable domain, with the rest obtained from reference TRBV30 and TRBJ2-7, is as follows: SQTIHQWPATLVQPVGSPLSLECTVEGTSNPNLYWYRQAAGRGLQLLFYSVGIGQISSEVPQNLSASRPQDRQFILSSKKLLLSDSGFYLCAWRDKQGAYEQYFGPGTRLTVT.